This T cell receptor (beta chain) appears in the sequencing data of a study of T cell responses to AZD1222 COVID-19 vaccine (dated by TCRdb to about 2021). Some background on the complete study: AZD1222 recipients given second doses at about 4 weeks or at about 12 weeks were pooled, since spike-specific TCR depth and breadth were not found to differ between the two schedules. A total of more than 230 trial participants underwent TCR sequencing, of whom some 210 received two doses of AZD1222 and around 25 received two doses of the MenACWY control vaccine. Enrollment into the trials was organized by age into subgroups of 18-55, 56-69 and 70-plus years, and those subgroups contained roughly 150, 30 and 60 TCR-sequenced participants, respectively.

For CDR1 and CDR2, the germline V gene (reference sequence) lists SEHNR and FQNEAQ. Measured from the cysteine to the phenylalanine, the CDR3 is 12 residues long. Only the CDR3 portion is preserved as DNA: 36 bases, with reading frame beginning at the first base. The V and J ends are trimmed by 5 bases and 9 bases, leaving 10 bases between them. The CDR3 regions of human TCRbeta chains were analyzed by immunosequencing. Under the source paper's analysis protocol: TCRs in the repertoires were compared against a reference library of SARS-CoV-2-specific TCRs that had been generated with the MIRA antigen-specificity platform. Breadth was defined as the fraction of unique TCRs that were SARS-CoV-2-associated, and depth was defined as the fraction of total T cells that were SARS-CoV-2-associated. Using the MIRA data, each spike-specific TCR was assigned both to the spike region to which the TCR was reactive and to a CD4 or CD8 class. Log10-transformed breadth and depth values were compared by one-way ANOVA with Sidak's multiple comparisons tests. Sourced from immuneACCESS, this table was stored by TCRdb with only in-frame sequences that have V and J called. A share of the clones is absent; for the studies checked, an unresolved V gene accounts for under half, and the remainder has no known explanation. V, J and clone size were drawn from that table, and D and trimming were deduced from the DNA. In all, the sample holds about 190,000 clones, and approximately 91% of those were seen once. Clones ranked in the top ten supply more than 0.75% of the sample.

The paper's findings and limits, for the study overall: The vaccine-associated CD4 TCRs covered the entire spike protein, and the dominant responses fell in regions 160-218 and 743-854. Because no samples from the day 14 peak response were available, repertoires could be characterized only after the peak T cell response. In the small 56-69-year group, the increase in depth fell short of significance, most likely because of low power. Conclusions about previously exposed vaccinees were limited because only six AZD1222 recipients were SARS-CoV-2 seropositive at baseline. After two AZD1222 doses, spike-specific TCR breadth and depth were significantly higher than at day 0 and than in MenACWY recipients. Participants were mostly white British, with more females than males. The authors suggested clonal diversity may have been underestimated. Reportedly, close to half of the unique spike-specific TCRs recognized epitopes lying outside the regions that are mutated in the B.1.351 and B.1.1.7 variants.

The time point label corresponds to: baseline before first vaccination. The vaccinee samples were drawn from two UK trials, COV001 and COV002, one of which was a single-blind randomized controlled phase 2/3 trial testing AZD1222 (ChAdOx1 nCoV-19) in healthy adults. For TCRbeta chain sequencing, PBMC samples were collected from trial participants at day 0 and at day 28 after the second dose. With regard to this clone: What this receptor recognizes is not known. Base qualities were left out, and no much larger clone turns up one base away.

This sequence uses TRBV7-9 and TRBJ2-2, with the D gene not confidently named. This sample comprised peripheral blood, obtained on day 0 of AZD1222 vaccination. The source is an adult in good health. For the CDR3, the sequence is CASSPGGRELFF. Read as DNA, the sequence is TGTGCCAGCAGCCCAGGCGGCCGGGAGCTGTTTTTT.